One sample yielded the 12 T cell receptor beta chains listed below, sequenced in a study of T-cell reconstitution after alpha-beta-depleted transplantation in children. The TCRbeta library incorporated unique molecular identifiers. TCRdb itself ran the PCR reads through MiXCR, one entry per CDR3 protein. Among around 380,000 distinct CDR3 sequences listed, about 11% were seen once. This specimen was PBMCs from the stem cell graft donor, taken from the stem cell graft. The receptors here all came from a human donor who donated a stem cell graft to a child with acute myeloid leukemia.

The genes are TRBV5-6 and TRBJ2-4, with D possibly matching TRBD1 (5 bases). Trimming removed 2 bases at V and 2 bases at J, with 11 bases between. Germline V gene sequence: CDR1 SGHDT, CDR2 YYEEEE. The CDR3 is 15 residues long. CDR3 protein: CASSFLGASKNIQYF. CDR3 DNA: TGTGCCAGCAGCTTCTTAGGGGCCTCCAAAAACATTCAGTACTTC.

There are many counts of this clonotype. CDR3 region: CATSRDRWESNQPQHF. Here the CDR3 DNA reads TGTGCCACCAGCAGAGATCGTTGGGAGAGCAATCAGCCCCAGCATTTT. This rearrangement joins TRBV15 to TRBJ1-5; D uncertain. The germline V gene has CDR1 LNHNV and CDR2 YYDKDF (reference sequence). V shed 0 bases and J shed 1 base, with 10 bases lying between them. This CDR3 comprises 16 residues.

This clonotype was picked up many times. The chain combines TRBV20-1 with TRBJ1-1; maybe TRBD1 (5 bases). The CDR3 totals 13 residues. Germline loops: CDR1 DFQATT, CDR2 SNEGSKA (reference sequence). Between the trimmed V and J ends, which lost 3 bases and 1 base, there was a span of 9 bases. The CDR3 bases are TGCAGTGCTAGGTTGGGGCAGAACACTGAAGCTTTCTTT. As protein: CSARLGQNTEAFF.

The J gene is TRBJ2-1, the V gene TRBV5-1; D unclear. This CDR3 has 14 residues. V shed 0 bases and J shed 8 bases, with 12 bases lying between them. Germline lookup yields CDR1 SGHRS and CDR2 YFSETQ. The CDR3 spells CASSLAALIDEQFF. For the CDR3, the DNA is TGCGCCAGCAGCTTGGCCGCATTAATCGATGAGCAGTTCTTC.

The chain recombines TRBV30 with TRBJ1-4, with 9 bases identical to TRBD1. The CDR3 has 16 residues. Germline CDR1 reads GTSNPN; CDR2 reads SVGIG (reference sequence). V trimming: 0 bases; J trimming: 10 bases; junction bases outside the gene matches: 12. This chain's CDR3 is CAWSVSAGQGIRKLFF. The CDR3 region has the DNA TGTGCCTGGAGTGTCTCGGCGGGACAGGGAATTCGAAAACTGTTTTTT. The full variable domain, in which reference TRBV30 and TRBJ1-4 provide the parts outside the CDR3, is SQTIHQWPATLVQPVGSPLSLECTVEGTSNPNLYWYRQAAGRGLQLLFYSVGIGQISSEVPQNLSASRPQDRQFILSSKKLLLSDSGFYLCAWSVSAGQGIRKLFFGSGTQLSVL.

This clonotype was picked up many times. This chain's CDR3 is CASSAGTSQETQYF. DNA for the CDR3: TGTGCCAGCAGTGCCGGGACCAGCCAAGAGACCCAGTACTTC. The chain links TRBV6-1 to TRBJ2-5; D may match TRBD1 or TRBD2 (5 bases each). Germline CDR1 reads MNHNS; CDR2 reads SASEGT. Deletions cut 4 bases from V and 1 base from J, with 10 bases between. The CDR3 sequence is 14 residues long.

The V gene is TRBV5-1, the J gene TRBJ2-1, with 13 nucleotides matching TRBD2. J gave up 3 bases and V 4 bases, and 4 bases lay outside the gene matches. CDR1 and CDR2 (germline): SGHRS, YFSETQ. The CDR3 runs to 16 residues. CDR3 nucleotides: TGCGCCAGCAGCACCAGACTAGCGGGGGGCTACAATGAGCAGTTCTTC. This sequence encodes CASSTRLAGGYNEQFF.

In its sample, this clonotype was seen a few times. The V call is TRBV9, the J call TRBJ1-2, with D possibly TRBD1 on 6 matching bases. Germline values: CDR1 SGDLS, CDR2 YYNGEE. V shed 6 bases and J shed 4 bases, with 19 bases lying between them. There are 15 residues in the CDR3. DNA for the CDR3: TGTGCCAGCACCTCGACCGGGGGGCGCGTCTATGGCTACACCTTC. Residues: CASTSTGGRVYGYTF. Full variable domain (outside the CDR3, taken from reference TRBV9 and TRBJ1-2): DSGVTQTPKHLITATGQRVTLRCSPRSGDLSVYWYQQSLDQGLQFLIQYYNGEERAKGNILERFSAQQFPDLHSELNLSSLELGDSALYFCASTSTGGRVYGYTFGSGTRLTVV.

This sequence joins TRBV20-1 and TRBJ2-7, with 7 bases fitting TRBD1. CDR1 and CDR2 from the germline V gene are DFQATT and SNEGSKA (reference sequence). V lost 4 bases and J lost 0; bases outside the gene matches: 6. This CDR3 spans 14 amino acids. The CDR3 DNA reads as TGCAGTGCTAAGACCAGGGGGAGCTCCTACGAGCAGTACTTC. Translating gives CSAKTRGSSYEQYF.

This clonotype was observed a handful of times. The V and J genes are TRBV20-1 and TRBJ1-2, with unresolved D. Germline lookup yields CDR1 DFQATT and CDR2 SNEGSKA (reference sequence). This CDR3 comprises 13 residues. Trimming removed 4 bases at V and 8 bases at J, with 17 bases between. The CDR3 is CSAKAGQAGGYTF. CDR3 coding DNA: TGCAGTGCTAAAGCAGGCCAGGCGGGAGGCTACACCTTC.

This clonotype was recorded a few times. V gene TRBV6-2 or TRBV6-3 combines with J gene TRBJ2-7, with 8 nucleotides matching TRBD2. The CDR3 contains 16 residues. The junction had 6 bases not matched to a gene; V was cut back by 1 base and J by 1 base. Germline V gives CDR1 MNHEY, CDR2 SVGEGT. DNA of the CDR3: TGTGCCAGCAGTTACTTACGAGCGGGAGTTTCCTACGAGCAGTACTTC. Its translation is CASSYLRAGVSYEQYF.

The CDR3 here is CASSQRSGQGPYGYTF. The DNA of the CDR3 is TGCGCCAGCAGCCAACGATCCGGACAGGGCCCCTATGGCTACACCTTC. The V and J genes are TRBV4-3 and TRBJ1-2; the match to TRBD1 covers 8 bases. The CDR3 is 16 amino acids. J was trimmed by 4 bases and V by 2 bases; bases with no gene match: 9. Germline V gene sequence: CDR1 LGHNA, CDR2 YSLEER.